This entry lists 17 T cell receptor beta chains sequenced from one sample in a study of shared clonotypes between healthy human individuals. Only in-frame clones appear in the TCRdb table, and some are missing; sequencing was by immunoSEQ multiplex PCR. The data hold about 710,000 clones, with 72% observed a single time. The sample comprised memory CD4+ T cells sorted from blood. Sample subset: CD45RA-negative fraction. All receptors derive from a woman aged 25-40 years in good health.

The rearrangement joins TRBV5-1 to TRBJ1-1; maybe TRBD1 (5 bases). The CDR3 is made up of 15 amino acids. The V end was cut by 0 bases, the J end by 1 base, with 10 bases between. CDR1 is SGHRS and CDR2 is YFSETQ in the germline V gene. CDR3 nucleotide sequence: TGCGCCAGCAGCTTGGGGAACACAGGGAACACTGAAGCTTTCTTT. This sequence encodes CASSLGNTGNTEAFF.

The J gene is TRBJ1-5, the V gene TRBV28, with 8 bases matching TRBD1. From germline, CDR1 is MDHEN and CDR2 SYDVKM. CDR3 length: 15 residues. The V gene end was trimmed by 6 bases and the J gene end by 6 bases; junction bases not matched to a gene: 10. CDR3 sequence reads: CASRGRDRFFQPQHF. CDR3 nucleotides: TGTGCCAGCAGAGGCCGGGACAGGTTTTTTCAGCCCCAGCATTTT.

The chain has TRBV6-6 and TRBJ2-1; D is unresolved. From germline, CDR1 is MNHNY and CDR2 SVGAGI (reference sequence). The CDR3 loop spans 15 amino acids. V was pared by 5 bases and J by 9 bases, with 20 bases between. The chain's CDR3 is CASSPPDRQTTEQFF. As DNA, the CDR3 is TGTGCCAGCAGTCCCCCGGACCGACAAACCACTGAGCAGTTCTTC.

The CDR3 spells CASSKITPGANVLTF. The CDR3 DNA is TGTGCCAGCAGCAAGATTACCCCTGGGGCCAACGTCCTGACTTTC. The chain carries TRBV5-4 and TRBJ2-6; D gene ambiguous. The CDR3 extends over 15 amino acids. V was pared by 4 bases and J by 2 bases, with 10 bases between. CDR1 is SGHNT and CDR2 is YYREEE in the germline V gene (reference sequence).

This clone was recorded only once. Within the sample, other DNA sequences also encode this same CDR3. The chain has TRBV5-1 and TRBJ2-2; 10 bases line up with TRBD1. V gave up 3 bases and J gave up 4 bases; unmatched junction bases: 3. Germline assignment: CDR1 SGHRS and CDR2 YFSETQ. The CDR3 contains 15 residues. The CDR3 loop reads CASSSGTGVTGELFF. CDR3 bases: TGCGCCAGCAGCTCCGGGACAGGGGTCACCGGGGAGCTGTTTTTT.

This clone has just a few counts. The rearrangement joins TRBV29-1 to TRBJ1-2; TRBD1 agrees at 9 bases. In germline, CDR1 is SQVTM, CDR2 ANQGSEA. With V trimmed by 3 bases and J by 7 bases, 9 bases remained unmatched. The CDR3 has 14 residues. For the CDR3, the DNA is TGCAGCGTTGACCCAGGGACAGGGACGGCTGGCTACACCTTC. It is translated as CSVDPGTGTAGYTF.

CDR3 sequence reads: CAWSTGLGNQPQHF. In DNA form, the CDR3 reads TGTGCCTGGAGTACAGGGTTAGGAAATCAGCCCCAGCATTTT. The rearrangement uses TRBV30 and TRBJ1-5, with D possibly TRBD1 on 6 matching bases. Germline CDR1 GTSNPN, CDR2 SVGIG (reference sequence). V lost 2 bases to trimming and J lost 4 bases, with 12 bases between them. The CDR3 loop spans 14 amino acids.

V is TRBV18 and J is TRBJ2-5, with 13 bases aligning to TRBD2. The V and J ends lost 2 bases and 9 bases, in that order; junction bases with no gene match: 9. This CDR3 region has 16 residues. Germline V gene lookup returns CDR1 KGHSH and CDR2 LQKENI. The CDR3 is CASSPSGLAGQPAQYF. CDR3 bases: TGTGCCAGCTCACCATCGGGACTAGCGGGGCAGCCGGCCCAGTACTTC.

This clone occurred once. The rearrangement joins TRBV30 to TRBJ2-5, with a tentative D call TRBD1 (6 bases). TRBJ2-7 matches the DNA end more closely, so the J call is doubtful. Per germline, CDR1 GTSNPN and CDR2 SVGIG (reference sequence). The CDR3 has 15 residues. CDR3 loop: CAWSYRGRGTYEQYF. The CDR3 DNA reads as TGTGCCTGGAGTTACCGGGGCAGGGGAACCTACGAGCAGTACTTC.

Points on this clone: The same CDR3 also results from other DNA sequences found in this sample. V is TRBV5-4 and J is TRBJ2-5; no definite D call. V lost 0 bases and J 2 bases, leaving 8 bases between the germline ends. The CDR3 has 14 residues. Germline lookup yields CDR1 SGHNT and CDR2 YYREEE (reference sequence). The CDR3 reads CASSLGLAQETQYF. The CDR3 coding sequence is TGTGCCAGCAGCTTGGGACTGGCACAAGAGACCCAGTACTTC. Variable domain in full (rest from reference TRBV5-4 and TRBJ2-5): ETGVTQSPTHLIKTRGQQVTLRCSSQSGHNTVSWYQQALGQGPQFIFQYYREEENGRGNFPPRFSGLQFPNYSSELNVNALELDDSALYLCASSLGLAQETQYFGPGTRLLVL.

The rearrangement links TRBV11-3 to TRBJ1-2; D is possibly TRBD1 (6 bases). Germline CDR1 SGHNT, CDR2 YENEEA. The CDR3 runs 17 residues. Trimming removed 7 bases from V and 0 bases from J, with 21 bases in between. The CDR3 spells CASIRSKGVRANYGYTF. In DNA, the CDR3 is TGTGCCAGCATTCGTAGTAAGGGGGTACGAGCTAACTATGGCTACACCTTC. The complete variable domain, with remaining parts taken from reference TRBV11-3 and TRBJ1-2, reads EAGVVQSPRYKIIEKKQPVAFWCNPISGHNTLYWYLQNLGQGPELLIRYENEEAVDDSQLPKDRFSAERLKGVDSTLKIQPAELGDSAVYLCASIRSKGVRANYGYTFGSGTRLTVV.

V is TRBV23-1 and J is TRBJ1-2; D call uncertain. TRBV23-1 is placed among ORFs of uncertain function. The CDR3 has 13 amino acids. V lost 11 bases to trimming and J lost 0 bases, with 13 bases between them. CDR3 sequence reads: CAPRHSSNYGYTF. CDR3 sequence (DNA): TGCGCCCCCCGCCATTCGTCTAACTATGGCTACACCTTC.

The gene calls are TRBV5-1 and TRBJ1-1; 7 bases agree with TRBD1. Germline V gene data show CDR1 as SGHRS and CDR2 as YFSETQ. This CDR3 is 16 amino acids long. With V trimmed by 2 bases and J by 0 bases, 7 bases remained unmatched. CDR3 in DNA: TGCGCCAGCAGCTTTGTTCGGGACAGTTTGAACACTGAAGCTTTCTTT. The encoded protein is CASSFVRDSLNTEAFF.

This clone has only a few counts. The rearrangement uses TRBV28 and TRBJ1-2; 9 bases agree with TRBD1. Germline V gene lookup returns CDR1 MDHEN and CDR2 SYDVKM. The CDR3 has 13 amino acids. V trimming: 9 bases; J trimming: 7 bases; junction bases outside the gene matches: 9. The CDR3 region is CASYRDRAFGYTF. The DNA for the CDR3 is TGTGCCAGTTACCGGGACAGGGCTTTTGGCTACACCTTC.

The chain links TRBV28 to TRBJ1-2; 11 bases match TRBD1. CDR1 MDHEN and CDR2 SYDVKM come from the germline V gene. The CDR3 is 15 residues long. With 6 bases clipped from V and 2 bases from J, the junction kept 5 bases outside the gene matches. The CDR3 sequence: CASSRGQGGNYGYTF. The CDR3 DNA follows: TGTGCCAGCAGCCGGGGACAGGGGGGAAACTATGGCTACACCTTC.

The genes are TRBV6-5 and TRBJ2-7; 9 positions match TRBD2. The length of the CDR3 is 16 residues. Germline CDR1 and CDR2: MNHEY and SVGAGI. J was trimmed by 0 bases and V by 4 bases; bases with no gene match: 7. CDR3 coding DNA: TGTGCCAGCAGTTTTCCGAGCGGGAGGAGCTCCTACGAGCAGTACTTC. Translated, it gives CASSFPSGRSSYEQYF.

The J gene is TRBJ1-5, the V gene TRBV6-1; TRBD1 is a possible D gene (5 bases). CDR3 length: 15 residues. Germline values: CDR1 MNHNS, CDR2 SASEGT. Between the trimmed V and J ends, which lost 6 bases and 6 bases, there was a span of 18 bases. In nucleotides, the CDR3 is TGTGCCAGCAGGCCAGGGAATTTTGACGGTCAGCCCCAGCATTTT. This gives the protein CASRPGNFDGQPQHF.